These 3 T cell receptor beta chains originate from one sample sequenced in a study of T-cell reconstitution after alpha-beta-depleted transplantation in children. Unique molecular identifiers were built into the TCRbeta library. MiXCR, run by TCRdb on the PCR reads, gives a single entry per CDR3 protein. The sample lists 670,000 or so distinct CDR3 sequences, roughly 14% occurring once. The input for sequencing was PBMCs, taken before TCRalphabeta/CD19-depleted stem cell transplant. The receptors stem from a girl between 2 and 10 years old with congenital amegakaryocytic thrombocytopenia, due to receive a stem cell transplant.

This clonotype was found a few times. The CDR3 DNA sequence: TGTGCCAGCAGTGGGCCAAGGACAGGTACCTACAATGAGCAGTTCTTC. It encodes CASSGPRTGTYNEQFF. The chain joins TRBV6-1 to TRBJ2-1, with TRBD1 identical over 7 bases. Germline V gene lookup returns CDR1 MNHNS and CDR2 SASEGT. The CDR3 runs 16 residues. V gave up 4 bases and J gave up 2 bases; unmatched junction bases: 8.

A few counts support this clonotype. The rearrangement uses TRBV5-1 and TRBJ2-5; a weak D match, TRBD1 (6 bases). CDR1 and CDR2 (germline): SGHRS, YFSETQ. The V end lost 2 bases, the J end lost 0 bases, and 8 bases lay between the germline ends. The CDR3 extends over 14 amino acids. CDR3 residues: CASSFGQYQETQYF. The CDR3 DNA sequence: TGCGCCAGCAGCTTCGGACAGTACCAAGAGACCCAGTACTTC.

This clonotype was seen ten or more times. The chain has TRBV27 and TRBJ2-1; D remains ambiguous. V was clipped by 3 bases and J by 2 bases, with 14 bases between them. CDR3 size: 16 residues. The V gene's germline CDR1 is MNHEY and CDR2 SMNVEV (reference sequence). CDR3 in amino acids: CASSFLPGGTYNEQFF. The CDR3 nucleotides are TGTGCCAGCAGTTTCCTCCCCGGCGGCACCTACAATGAGCAGTTCTTC.